This T cell receptor beta chain comes out of a study of cytomegalovirus exposure and HLA in healthy donors. On the study more broadly: 81% of around 390 genotyped donors fell in the Caucasian-associated ancestry cluster. General study points: Productive status was seen about 87% or about 30% of the time for most TCR beta V segments in an earlier analysis. Presence/absence analyses rested on an assumption that sequencing depth was roughly uniform across donors.

With 60 Vbeta and 13 Jbeta primers, the PCR was carried out. The method was immunoSEQ multiplex PCR; TCRdb's version includes in-frame clones alone and lacks a portion of them. The sample has roughly 150,000 clones; 82% are singletons. In its sample, this clone was seen once. Antigen unknown. All the people who gave samples were healthy bone marrow donors. V lost 6 bases to trimming and J lost 5 bases; unmatched junction nucleotides: 6. This CDR3 contains 15 residues. Germline lookup yields CDR1 SGHRS and CDR2 YFSETQ. Source material: PBMCs. This chain connects TRBV5-1 to TRBJ2-5; 14 nucleotides align to TRBD2. This TCR came from a male donor in good health and CMV-seronegative. CDR3 nucleotides: TGCGCCAGCAATCCGGGACTAGCGGGAGTGGAGACCCAGTACTTC. Protein product: CASNPGLAGVETQYF.